This T cell receptor (beta chain) originates from a study of T cell responses to AZD1222 COVID-19 vaccine. The wider study: Investigators merged groups given second doses at roughly 4 or roughly 12 weeks. Whole-study results and caveats: Among those given AZD1222, only 5 to 7 were seropositive at baseline.

Notes on this clone: Antigen: not known.

The germline V gene encodes CDR1 LGHNA and CDR2 YSLEER. Trimming shortened V by 3 bases and J by 4 bases, and 7 bases separated the two germline ends. The CDR3 runs 12 residues. Clones were sequenced by immunoSEQ multiplex PCR, and TCRdb holds only the in-frame ones, with some missing. This sample has about 150,000 clones, with 88% found just once. The sequences come from peripheral blood, collected on day 0 of AZD1222 vaccination. The sequence came from an adult in good health. The chain employs TRBV4-3 and TRBJ2-7, with D perhaps matching TRBD1 (6 bases). In nucleotides, the CDR3 is TGCGCCAGCAGCCAGGACAGATACGAGCAGTACTTC. This translates into CASSQDRYEQYF.